This T cell receptor (beta chain) was found in a study of T-cell reconstitution after alpha-beta-depleted transplantation in children. Findings and caveats of the study: About two months after transplant, alpha-beta T cells reportedly came from several hundred expanded graft clones. The origin of high day-60 TCRbeta diversity in some patients lay in surviving recipient T cells and thymic progenitors. A year had passed since transplant, and T-cell counts and diversity by then came mostly from newly produced T cells.

Using unique molecular identifiers, the investigators prepared the TCRbeta library. Each CDR3 protein gets one entry after TCRdb re-called the PCR reads with MiXCR. Of about 300,000 distinct CDR3 sequences detected, 6% to 10% appear once; the ten largest clones hold approximately 9.6%. A remark on this clonotype: Its antigen is still unknown.

Sequenced here: peripheral blood, sampled 360 days after TCRalphabeta/CD19-depleted stem cell transplant. The receptor was derived from a female patient aged 2 to 10 who had a stem cell transplant for Fanconi anemia, so the T cells may come from the graft donor.

Written as DNA, the CDR3 is TGTGCCAGCAGCCACCTTAGCGTCGCAGATACGCAGTATTTT. This gives the protein CASSHLSVADTQYF. The chain links TRBV3-1 to TRBJ2-3; tentative D call: TRBD2 (5 bases). The V gene's germline CDR1 is LGHDT and CDR2 YNNKEL (reference sequence). The V gene lost 3 bases and the J gene lost 4 bases, with 11 bases spanning the gap. There are 14 residues in the CDR3.